The entry below gives a single T cell receptor (beta chain) sequence along with its context. The antigen is undetermined. The sample comes from a study of T cell responses to AZD1222 COVID-19 vaccine. The CDR3 contains 15 residues. The V gene lost 2 bases and the J gene lost 5 bases, with 13 bases spanning the gap. CDR1 is KGHSH and CDR2 is LQKENI in the germline V gene. Using immunoSEQ multiplex PCR, the repertoire was profiled, and TCRdb retains in-frame clones only, with some absent. The sample lists around 69,000 clones, 70% to 90% occurring once. Findings and limits, study-wide: Spike-specific TCR depth and breadth grew after two AZD1222 doses. The CD4 TCRs associated with vaccination extended across spike and predominated at 160-218 and 743-854. Donors in the cohort were predominantly white British and more often female, and clonal diversity was possibly underestimated.

The sequence was obtained from an adult in good health. The genes are TRBV18 and TRBJ1-5, with D perhaps TRBD1 (6 bases). The source material was peripheral blood, sampled on day 0 of AZD1222 vaccination. CDR3 sequence (DNA): TGTGCCAGCTCACCAGAGGGACAACTTTATCAGCCCCAGCATTTT. Amino acid sequence: CASSPEGQLYQPQHF. Variable domain in full (rest from reference TRBV18 and TRBJ1-5): NAGVMQNPRHLVRRRGQEARLRCSPMKGHSHVYWYRQLPEEGLKFMVYLQKENIIDESGMPKERFSAEFPKEGPSILRIQQVVRGDSAAYFCASSPEGQLYQPQHFGDGTRLSIL.